The sequence of this T cell receptor beta chain was determined in a study of blood T cell repertoires in COVID-19. Study background: Sources were T cells, B-cell-depleted T cells, or PBMCs; the material itself was cDNA or gDNA.

Clones were read by immunoSEQ multiplex PCR, and TCRdb kept only the in-frame ones, dropping some. This sample yields around 130,000 clones, of which 85% are seen a single time; 2.5% to 3.5% belongs to the top ten. This clone was observed a single time. This CDR3 comprises 13 residues. Germline lookup yields CDR1 ENHRY and CDR2 SYGVKD. The V and J ends lost 6 bases and 7 bases respectively, with 10 bases between them. The origin of this receptor is a man aged 50 to 60 with acute or convalescent COVID-19. The chain recombines TRBV10-3 with TRBJ1-6; possibly TRBD1 for D (6 bases). The specimen was peripheral blood. The CDR3 loop reads CAISWGQNSPLHF. Written as DNA, the CDR3 is TGTGCCATCAGCTGGGGGCAAAATTCACCCCTCCACTTT.